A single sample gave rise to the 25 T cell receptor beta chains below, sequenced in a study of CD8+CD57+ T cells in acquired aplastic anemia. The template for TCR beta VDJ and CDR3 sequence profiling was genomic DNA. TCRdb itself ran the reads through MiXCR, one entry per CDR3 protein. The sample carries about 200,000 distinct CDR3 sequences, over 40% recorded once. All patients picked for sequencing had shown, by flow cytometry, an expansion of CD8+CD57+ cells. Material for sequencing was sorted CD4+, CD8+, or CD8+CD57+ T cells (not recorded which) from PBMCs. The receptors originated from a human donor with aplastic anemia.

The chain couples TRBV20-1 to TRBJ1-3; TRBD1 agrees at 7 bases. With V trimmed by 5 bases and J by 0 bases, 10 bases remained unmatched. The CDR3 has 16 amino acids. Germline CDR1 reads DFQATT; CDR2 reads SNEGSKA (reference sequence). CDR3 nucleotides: TGCAGTGCTTATAACCGGGACAGATTCTCTGGAAACACCATATATTTT. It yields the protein CSAYNRDRFSGNTIYF.

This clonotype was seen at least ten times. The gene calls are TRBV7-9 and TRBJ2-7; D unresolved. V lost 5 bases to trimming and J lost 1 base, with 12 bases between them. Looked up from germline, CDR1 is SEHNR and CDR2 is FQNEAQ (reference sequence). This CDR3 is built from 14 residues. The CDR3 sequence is CASSLGRTSYEQYF. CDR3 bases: TGTGCCAGCAGCCTTGGACGAACTTCCTACGAGCAGTACTTC. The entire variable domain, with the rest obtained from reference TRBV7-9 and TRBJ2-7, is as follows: DTGVSQNPRHKITKRGQNVTFRCDPISEHNRLYWYRQTLGQGPEFLTYFQNEAQLEKSRLLSDRFSAERPKGSFSTLEIQRTEQGDSAMYLCASSLGRTSYEQYFGPGTRLTVT.

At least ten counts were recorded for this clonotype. Written as DNA, the CDR3 is TGCAGTGCTAGTGTGGGGGGGCCCAGCACAGATACGCAGTATTTT. It is translated as CSASVGGPSTDTQYF. This chain connects TRBV20-1 to TRBJ2-3; D is perhaps TRBD2 (7 bases). This CDR3 spans 15 amino acids. The ends were cut back, 3 bases at V and 0 bases at J, with 13 bases in the middle. Germline V lookup: CDR1 DFQATT, CDR2 SNEGSKA (reference sequence).

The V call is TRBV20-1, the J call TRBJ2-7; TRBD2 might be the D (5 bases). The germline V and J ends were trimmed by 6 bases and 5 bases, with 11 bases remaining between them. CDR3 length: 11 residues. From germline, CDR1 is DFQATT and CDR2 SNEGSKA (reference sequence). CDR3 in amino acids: CSAPRGNEQYV. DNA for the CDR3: TGCAGTGCCCCCCGAGGGAACGAGCAGTACGTC.

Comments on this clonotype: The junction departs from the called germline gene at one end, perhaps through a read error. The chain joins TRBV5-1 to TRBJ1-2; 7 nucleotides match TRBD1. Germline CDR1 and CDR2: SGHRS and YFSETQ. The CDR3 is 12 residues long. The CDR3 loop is CASSKGGFGYTF. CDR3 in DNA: TGTGCCAGCAGCAAAGGGGGCTTTGGCTACACCTTC.

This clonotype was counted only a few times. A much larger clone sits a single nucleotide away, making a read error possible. As DNA, the CDR3 is TGTGCCAGTAGTATAGATACTAGCGGGGGTGGTGATGAGCAGTTCTTC. Translated: CASSIDTSGGGDEQFF. This chain connects TRBV19 to TRBJ2-1; 11 nucleotides line up with TRBD2. The CDR3 spans 16 residues. Germline V CDR1 and CDR2: LNHDA, SQIVND (reference sequence). J was trimmed by 8 bases and V by 0 bases; bases with no gene match: 6.

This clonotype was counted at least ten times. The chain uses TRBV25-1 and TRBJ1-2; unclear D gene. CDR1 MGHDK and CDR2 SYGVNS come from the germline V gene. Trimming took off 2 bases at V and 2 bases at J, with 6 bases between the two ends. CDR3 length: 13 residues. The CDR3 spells CASSEGQNYGYTF. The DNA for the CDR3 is TGTGCCAGCAGTGAAGGGCAGAACTATGGCTACACCTTC.

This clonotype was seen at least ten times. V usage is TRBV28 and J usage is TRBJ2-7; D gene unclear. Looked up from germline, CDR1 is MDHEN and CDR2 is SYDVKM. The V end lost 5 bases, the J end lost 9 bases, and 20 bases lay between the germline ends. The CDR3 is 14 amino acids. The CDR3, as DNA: TGTGCCAGCAGTCCCCCGACGGCCTCCCACGGGCAGTACTTC. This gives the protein CASSPPTASHGQYF.

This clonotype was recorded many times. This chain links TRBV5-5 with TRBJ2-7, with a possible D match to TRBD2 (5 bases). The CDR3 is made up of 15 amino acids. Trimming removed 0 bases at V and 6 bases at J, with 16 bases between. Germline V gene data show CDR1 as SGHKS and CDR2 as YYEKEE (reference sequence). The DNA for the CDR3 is TGTGCCAGCAGCTTGGAGGAGGCGAGTTTTCGCGAGCAGTACTTC. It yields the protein CASSLEEASFREQYF.

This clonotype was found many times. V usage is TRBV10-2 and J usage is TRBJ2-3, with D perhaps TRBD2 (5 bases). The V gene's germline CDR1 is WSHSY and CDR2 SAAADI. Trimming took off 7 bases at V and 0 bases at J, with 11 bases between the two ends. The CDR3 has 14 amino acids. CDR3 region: CASMTTTSTDTQYF. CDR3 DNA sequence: TGCGCCAGCATGACTACTACTAGCACAGATACGCAGTATTTT.

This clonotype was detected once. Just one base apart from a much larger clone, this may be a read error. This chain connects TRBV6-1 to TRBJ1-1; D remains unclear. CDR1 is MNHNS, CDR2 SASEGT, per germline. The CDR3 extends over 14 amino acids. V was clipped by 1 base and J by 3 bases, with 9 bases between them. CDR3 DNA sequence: TGTGCCAGCAGTGAAGGGGGTAGGGACACTGAAGCTTTCTTT. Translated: CASSEGGRDTEAFF.

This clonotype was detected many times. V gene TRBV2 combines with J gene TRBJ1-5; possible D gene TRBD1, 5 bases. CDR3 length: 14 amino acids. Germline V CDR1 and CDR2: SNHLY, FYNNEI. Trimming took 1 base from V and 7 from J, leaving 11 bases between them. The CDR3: CASSEGREGQPQHF. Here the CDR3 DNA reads TGTGCCAGCAGTGAAGGCAGGGAAGGCCAGCCCCAGCATTTT.

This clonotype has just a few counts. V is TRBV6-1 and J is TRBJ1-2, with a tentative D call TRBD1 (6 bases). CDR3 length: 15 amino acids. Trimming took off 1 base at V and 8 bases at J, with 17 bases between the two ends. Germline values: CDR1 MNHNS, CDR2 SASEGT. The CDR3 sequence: CASSEVAGAPRGYTF. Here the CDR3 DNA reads TGTGCCAGCAGTGAAGTAGCGGGGGCTCCGAGGGGCTACACCTTC.

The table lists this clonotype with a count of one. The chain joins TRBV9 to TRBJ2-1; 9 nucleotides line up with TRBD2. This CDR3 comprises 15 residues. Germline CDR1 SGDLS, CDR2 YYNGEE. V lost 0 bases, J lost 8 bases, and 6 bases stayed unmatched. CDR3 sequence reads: CASSVGSGGPDEQFF. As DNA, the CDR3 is TGTGCCAGCAGCGTAGGTAGCGGGGGACCGGATGAGCAGTTCTTC.

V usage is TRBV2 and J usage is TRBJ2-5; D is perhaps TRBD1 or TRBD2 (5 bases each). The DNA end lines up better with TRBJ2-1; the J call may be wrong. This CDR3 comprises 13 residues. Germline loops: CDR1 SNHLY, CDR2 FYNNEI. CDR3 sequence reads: CASINPERGEQFF. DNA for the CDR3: TGTGCCAGCATAAACCCCGAGAGGGGCGAGCAGTTCTTC.

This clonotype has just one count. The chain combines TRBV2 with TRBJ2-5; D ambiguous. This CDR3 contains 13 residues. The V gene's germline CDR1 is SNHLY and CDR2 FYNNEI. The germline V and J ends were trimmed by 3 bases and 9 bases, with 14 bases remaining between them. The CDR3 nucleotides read TGTGCCAGCAGTGATAGTAGCAATCAGCCCCAGTACTTC. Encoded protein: CASSDSSNQPQYF.

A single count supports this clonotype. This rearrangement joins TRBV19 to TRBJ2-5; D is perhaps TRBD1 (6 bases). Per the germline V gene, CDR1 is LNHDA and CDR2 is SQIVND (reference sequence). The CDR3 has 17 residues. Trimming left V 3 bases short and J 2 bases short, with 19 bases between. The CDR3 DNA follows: TGTGCCAGTAGTATCTACCCCCCGGACAGCTCGCAAGAGACCCAGTACTTC. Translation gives CASSIYPPDSSQETQYF.

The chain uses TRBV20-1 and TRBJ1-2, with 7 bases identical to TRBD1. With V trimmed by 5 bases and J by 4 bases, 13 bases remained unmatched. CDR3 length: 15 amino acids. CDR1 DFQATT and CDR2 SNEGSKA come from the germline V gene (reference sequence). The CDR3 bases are TGCAGTGCTCGGGACAGCAGTGCGGGGCCCTATGGCTACACCTTC. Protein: CSARDSSAGPYGYTF.

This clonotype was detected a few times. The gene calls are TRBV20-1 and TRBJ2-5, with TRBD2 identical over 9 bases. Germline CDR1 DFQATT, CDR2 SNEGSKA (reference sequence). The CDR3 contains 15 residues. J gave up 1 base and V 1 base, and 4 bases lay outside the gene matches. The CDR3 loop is CSARVGAGGQETQYF. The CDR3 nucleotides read TGCAGTGCTAGAGTGGGAGCGGGGGGCCAAGAGACCCAGTACTTC.

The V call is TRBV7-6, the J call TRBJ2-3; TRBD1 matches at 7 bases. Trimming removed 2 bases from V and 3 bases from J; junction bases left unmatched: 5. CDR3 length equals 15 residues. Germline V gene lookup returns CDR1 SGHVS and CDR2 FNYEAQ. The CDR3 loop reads CASSLTGAGTDTQYF. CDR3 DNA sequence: TGTGCCAGCAGCTTAACAGGGGCTGGGACAGATACGCAGTATTTT.

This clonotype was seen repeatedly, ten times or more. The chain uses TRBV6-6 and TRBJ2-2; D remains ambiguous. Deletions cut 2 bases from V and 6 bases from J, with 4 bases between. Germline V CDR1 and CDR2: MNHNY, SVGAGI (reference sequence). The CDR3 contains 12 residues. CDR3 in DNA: TGTGCCAGCAGTTACAGGGCCGGGGAGCTGTTTTTT. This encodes CASSYRAGELFF.

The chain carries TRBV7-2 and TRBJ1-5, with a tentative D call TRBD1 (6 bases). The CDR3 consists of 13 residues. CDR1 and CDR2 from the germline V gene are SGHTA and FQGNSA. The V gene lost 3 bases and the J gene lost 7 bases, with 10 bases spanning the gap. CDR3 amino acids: CASSLGGAQPQHF. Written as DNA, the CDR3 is TGTGCCAGCAGCTTGGGGGGCGCGCAGCCCCAGCATTTT.

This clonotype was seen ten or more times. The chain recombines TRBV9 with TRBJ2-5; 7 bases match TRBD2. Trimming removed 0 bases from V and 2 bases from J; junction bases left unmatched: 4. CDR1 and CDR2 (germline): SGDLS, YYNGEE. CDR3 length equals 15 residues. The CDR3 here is CASSVGASGQETQYF. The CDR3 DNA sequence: TGTGCCAGCAGCGTAGGAGCTAGCGGACAAGAGACCCAGTACTTC.

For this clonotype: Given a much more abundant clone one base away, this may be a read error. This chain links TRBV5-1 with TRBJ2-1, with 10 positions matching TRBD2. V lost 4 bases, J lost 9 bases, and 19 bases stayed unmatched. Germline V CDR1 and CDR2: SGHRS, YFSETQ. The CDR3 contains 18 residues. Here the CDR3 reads CASSHPWATSGRSSEQFF. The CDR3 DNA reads TGCGCCAGCAGCCACCCCTGGGCGACTAGCGGGCGAAGCAGTGAGCAGTTCTTC.

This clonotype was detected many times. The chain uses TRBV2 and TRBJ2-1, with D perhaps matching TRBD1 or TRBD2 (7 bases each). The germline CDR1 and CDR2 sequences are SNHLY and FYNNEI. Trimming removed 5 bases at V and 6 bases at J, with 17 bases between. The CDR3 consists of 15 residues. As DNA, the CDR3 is TGTGCCAGCAGTCCACAGGGGACTATCTCCAATGAGCAGTTCTTC. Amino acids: CASSPQGTISNEQFF.